This T cell receptor beta chain was profiled in a study of T cells in localized non-small cell lung cancer. The CDR3 is made up of 17 amino acids. Germline CDR1 reads KGHSH; CDR2 reads LQKENI. With 3 bases clipped from V and 2 bases from J, the junction kept 9 bases outside the gene matches. Concerning this clone itself: Its antigen is not identified.

Libraries were prepared by immunoSEQ multiplex PCR; TCRdb keeps only in-frame clonotypes and omits some of them. Here the sample spans 50,000 to 65,000 clones, roughly 79% being singletons. Findings and caveats of the study: Without multi-region sequencing, intratumor heterogeneity could not be excluded. Uninvolved adjacent lung showed the highest T cell clonality, exceeding tumor. Among blood samples, higher T cell density accompanied longer overall survival.

The chain links TRBV18 to TRBJ2-2; 7 positions match TRBD1. Sequencing used PBMCs, obtained before any cancer treatment. The clonotype comes from a man aged 40 to 70 with stage II lung adenocarcinoma. CDR3 region: CASSPMTGTANTGELFF. The DNA of the CDR3 is TGTGCCAGCTCACCGATGACCGGGACAGCCAACACCGGGGAGCTGTTTTTT.